A selection of T cell receptor beta chains follows, all from one sample in a study of beta chain features in type 1 diabetes. Some clones are missing from TCRdb's copy, which holds only in-frame ones; the method was immunoSEQ multiplex PCR. This sample has around 300,000 clones; over 14% occur once, and the top ten carry 0.015% to 0.019%. The sample was naive CD4+ T cells from blood. The receptors shown here come from a man between 18 and 35 years old with type 1 diabetes. The CDR3 runs from the conserved cysteine through the conserved F or W. D genes are given only for firm matches. Not all rows give a size; the values are once, few, many and, for expanded clones, a class.

few	TRBV18	-	TRBJ1-1	TGTGCCAGCTCACCACCGTGGACTGACTTTGGCACTGAAGCTTTCTTT	CASSPPWTDFGTEAFF
-	TRBV12-2	-	TRBJ2-7	TGTGCAAGTCGCTTAGAAGCCGGGACTATTCGCTACGAGCAGTACTTC	CASRLEAGTIRYEQYF
few	TRBV5-1	TRBD1	TRBJ2-5	TGCGCCAGCAGCCCCGGGACAGGGAGCGGCACCCAGTACTTC	CASSPGTGSGTQYF
-	TRBV6-6	TRBD1	TRBJ1-2	TGTGCCAGCAGTTTCGGACAGGGCGACTATGGCTACACCTTC	CASSFGQGDYGYTF
-	TRBV6-5	-	TRBJ2-2	TGTGCCAGCAGTTACAAGGGGTCCGCCACCGGGGAGCTGTTTTTT	CASSYKGSATGELFF
-	TRBV18	-	TRBJ1-5	TGTGCCAGCTCACCAGGGGGGAATCAGCCCCAGCATTTT	CASSPGGNQPQHF
few	TRBV25-1	-	TRBJ1-1	TGTGCCAGCAGTGAATTCGGCGCGGCGGTGAACACTGAAGCTTTCTTT	CASSEFGAAVNTEAFF
-	TRBV7-2	-	TRBJ1-1	TGTGCCAGCAGCTTTAGACAGAAAAACACTGAAGCTTTCTTT	CASSFRQKNTEAFF
few	TRBV29-1	-	TRBJ2-7	TGCAGCGTTGATAATGGGGCAGGGGCACGAGACCCCTACGAGCAGTACTTC	CSVDNGAGARDPYEQYF
few	TRBV18	-	TRBJ2-3	TGTGCCAGCTCACCGGCCCAGCGGGTTAGCACAGATACGCAGTATTTT	CASSPAQRVSTDTQYF
few	TRBV18	TRBD1	TRBJ2-7	TGTGCCAGCTCACCCTACGGACAGGGGTTCAACGAGCAGTACTTC	CASSPYGQGFNEQYF
-	TRBV6-6	-	TRBJ2-7	TGTGCCAGCAGTTCAGGGTCCTACGAGCAGTACTTC	CASSSGSYEQYF
few	TRBV30	TRBD1	TRBJ2-5	TGTGCCTGGAGTGTAGGACAGGGGGCATGGGAGACCCAGTACTTC	CAWSVGQGAWETQYF
few	TRBV28	TRBD1	TRBJ1-5	TGTGCCAGCAGTCCAGGACAGGGTACCCAGCCCCAGCATTTT	CASSPGQGTQPQHF
few	TRBV12-5	-	TRBJ2-5	TGTGCTAGTGGTTTGATGACGGGGGCCCAGTACTTC	CASGLMTGAQYF
few	TRBV7-2	TRBD1	TRBJ2-4	TGTGCCAGCAGCTCGGACAGGGAGACAAACATTCAGTACTTC	CASSSDRETNIQYF
few	TRBV28	-	TRBJ1-2	TGTGCCAGTAAAACCTGGGAGTATGGCTACACCTTC	CASKTWEYGYTF
few	TRBV7-9	-	TRBJ1-2	TGTGCCAGCAGCGAGGACAGTCCCTATGGCTACACCTTC	CASSEDSPYGYTF
-	TRBV4-2	-	TRBJ2-1	TGTGCCAGCAGCCATCCTGCCGGGACTCAACGGGGCGGTGAGCAGTTCTTC	CASSHPAGTQRGGEQFF
-	TRBV5-1	-	TRBJ1-1	TGCGCCAGCAGCTTAGAGGTGGGCACTGAAGCTTTCTTT	CASSLEVGTEAFF
-	TRBV7-9	TRBD1	TRBJ1-3	TGTGCCAGCAACAGGGGATCTGGAAACACCATATATTTT	CASNRGSGNTIYF
-	TRBV28	-	TRBJ2-1	TGTGCCAGCAGTTGGTCGCGGGGGCGAGGATACAATGAGCAGTTCTTC	CASSWSRGRGYNEQFF
few	TRBV5-1	-	TRBJ1-5	TGCGCCAGCAGCTGGACAACCGGAGGGAATCAGCCCCAGCATTTT	CASSWTTGGNQPQHF
-	TRBV28	-	TRBJ2-2	TGTGCCAGCAGCTCCGGGACGGGCGGGGCCGGGGAGCTGTTTTTT	CASSSGTGGAGELFF
-	TRBV29-1	-	TRBJ1-2	TGCAGCGTCAGACAGGCGGATGGCTACACCTTC	CSVRQADGYTF
few	TRBV30	-	TRBJ1-6	TGTGCCTGGAGGGTAGCGGGGCAGGGTCCTTACGATTCACCCCTCCACTTT	CAWRVAGQGPYDSPLHF
few	TRBV13	-	TRBJ1-2	TGTGCCAGCAGACCCTTCCGGGTCTACTCTAACTATGGCTACACCTTC	CASRPFRVYSNYGYTF
-	TRBV5-1	TRBD1	TRBJ1-1	TGCGCCAGCAGCGAGGGACAGGGAGGACTAACTGAAGCTTTCTTT	CASSEGQGGLTEAFF
-	TRBV28	-	TRBJ2-1	TGTGCCAGCAGCCTACTCGCTGGCAATGAGCAGTTCTTC	CASSLLAGNEQFF
once	TRBV5-6	TRBD1	TRBJ2-3	TGTGCCAGCACCCTACCGGGACAGATAGCTATAGATACGCAGTATTTT	CASTLPGQIAIDTQYF
few	TRBV30	TRBD2	TRBJ2-1	TGTGCCTGGAGCCCAGGGACTAGCGACTACAATGAGCAGTTCTTC	CAWSPGTSDYNEQFF
-	TRBV19	-	TRBJ2-5	TGTGCCAGTAGTAAGGGGGACCAAGAGACCCAGTACTTC	CASSKGDQETQYF
few	TRBV19	-	TRBJ1-5	TGTGCCAGTAGTAGTGGCCAATTCAATCAGCCCCAGCATTTT	CASSSGQFNQPQHF
-	TRBV18	-	TRBJ2-2	TGTGCCAGCTCACCACAGGGGTCCGGGGAGCTGTTTTTT	CASSPQGSGELFF
few	TRBV30	TRBD2	TRBJ2-5	TGTGCCCGCTCTCCAGCGGGAGGGCCCACCCAGTACTTC	CARSPAGGPTQYF
-	TRBV28	TRBD1	TRBJ1-2	TGTGCCAGCAGTTGGACAGGGAACTATGGCTACACCTTC	CASSWTGNYGYTF
-	TRBV9	TRBD1	TRBJ2-3	TGTGCCAGCAGCGCTTGGACAGGGGGCTCGGGAGATACGCAGTATTTT	CASSAWTGGSGDTQYF
few	TRBV4-2	-	TRBJ1-5	TGTGCCAGCAGCCAAGAATCGGAGGGCAGTCAGCCCCAGCATTTT	CASSQESEGSQPQHF
-	TRBV7-2	TRBD1	TRBJ1-1	TGTGCCAGCAGCTTACTCACAGGGGGCACTGAAGCTTTCTTT	CASSLLTGGTEAFF
few	TRBV28	TRBD2	TRBJ2-1	TGTGCCAGCAGTTTTGGGAGGGGTCGGCAGTTCTTC	CASSFGRGRQFF
few	TRBV14	-	TRBJ2-5	TGTGCCAGCAGCCGCAAGCGAGGAAAGTGGGAAGAGACCCAGTACTTC	CASSRKRGKWEETQYF
-	TRBV19	-	TRBJ2-7	TGTGCCAGTAGTATGCTGAACCAGGACGAGCAGTACTTC	CASSMLNQDEQYF
few	TRBV19	-	TRBJ2-1	TGTGCCAGTAGTCGAACTGGGGGGAGCTCCTACAATGAGCAGTTCTTC	CASSRTGGSSYNEQFF
few	TRBV14	-	TRBJ2-5	TGTGCCAGCAGCCCCTACCAGGGGAAAGAGACCCAGTACTTC	CASSPYQGKETQYF
-	TRBV30	-	TRBJ1-2	TGTGCCTGGGATAAAGTCGCAGGGGCAGAGGGCTACACCTTC	CAWDKVAGAEGYTF
few	TRBV15	TRBD1	TRBJ2-7	TGTGCCACCAGCAGAGGAGCCGGGACAGGGGGCTCCTACGAGCAGTACTTC	CATSRGAGTGGSYEQYF
-	TRBV9	TRBD2	TRBJ2-3	TGTGCCAGCAGCGCTAGCGGCCGCACAGATACGCAGTATTTT	CASSASGRTDTQYF
few	TRBV19	-	TRBJ2-2	TGTGCCAGTACCACAATGGGGGCCGCCGGGGAGCTGTTTTTT	CASTTMGAAGELFF
few	TRBV5-1	-	TRBJ1-3	TGCGCCAGCAGCTTTAATGAGGACACCATATATTTT	CASSFNEDTIYF
few	TRBV15	-	TRBJ2-4	TGTGCCACCAGCAGCCCTCCCACCGGACACGGTCTTTTAGCCAAAAACATTCAGTACTTC	CATSSPPTGHGLLAKNIQYF
-	TRBV5-6	-	TRBJ2-5	TGTGCCAGCAGCCTGGGGCCACAGACCCAGTACTTC	CASSLGPQTQYF
-	TRBV28	TRBD2	TRBJ2-7	TGTGCCAGCAGTCTGGCGGCTAGCGGGAACTACGAGCAGTACTTC	CASSLAASGNYEQYF
-	TRBV4-1	-	TRBJ2-1	TGCGCCAGCCGGGATCTAGCCCACTCCTACAATGAGCAGTTCTTC	CASRDLAHSYNEQFF
few	TRBV9	-	TRBJ2-7	TGTGCCAGCAGCGTCGGTGGGCAGCCGGTCTACGAGCAGTACTTC	CASSVGGQPVYEQYF
-	TRBV6-5	-	TRBJ1-2	TGTGCCAGCAGTTACTCGACAGGAATTAACTATGGCTACACCTTC	CASSYSTGINYGYTF
-	TRBV5-1	-	TRBJ2-7	TGCGCCAGCAGCTTGTCCCCGGGACAATCCTACGAGCAGTACTTC	CASSLSPGQSYEQYF
-	TRBV29-1	-	TRBJ1-2	TGCAGCGTTGCCGCACCCGACAGTTATGGCTACACCTTC	CSVAAPDSYGYTF
-	TRBV5-4	-	TRBJ2-7	TGTGCCAGCAGCCAAAGCAGGGGCTACGAGCAGTACTTC	CASSQSRGYEQYF
-	TRBV11-2	-	TRBJ1-2	TGTGCCAGCAGCTGGGGTTTAGCGGGGGCGAGAGGCTACACCTTC	CASSWGLAGARGYTF
-	TRBV7-7	TRBD1	TRBJ2-3	TGTGCCAGCAGTTATCAGGGGGCAGGAGATACGCAGTATTTT	CASSYQGAGDTQYF